A selection of T cell receptor beta chains follows, all from one sample in a study of cytomegalovirus exposure and HLA in healthy donors. Using immunoSEQ multiplex PCR, the repertoire was profiled, and TCRdb retains in-frame clones only, with some absent. The listing contains 50,000 to 55,000 clones. Specimen: PBMCs. These receptors all stem from a woman in her sixties in good health and CMV-seropositive. CDR3s include the opening cysteine and the closing phenylalanine or tryptophan. Fields, in order: D gene, J gene, clone size, V gene, CDR3 DNA, CDR3 protein. D genes are given only for firm matches. Expanded clones are given a class, and other clones once, few, many or no size at all.

. | TRBJ1-2 | . | TRBV15 | TGTGCCACCAGCAGAGGGGAGGGGGGCTACACCTTC | CATSRGEGGYTF
TRBD1 | TRBJ1-2 | . | TRBV6-5 | TGTGCCAGCAGTTACTTGACAGGGGATGATGGCTACACCTTC | CASSYLTGDDGYTF
TRBD1 | TRBJ2-7 | . | TRBV29-1 | TGCAGCGTTAGCCCTACAGGGGCCTCCTACGAGCAGTACTTC | CSVSPTGASYEQYF
TRBD1 | TRBJ1-4 | . | TRBV18 | TGTGCCAGCTCACTCCTCCAGGGGGCGTATGTTGAAAAACTGTTTTTT | CASSLLQGAYVEKLFF
. | TRBJ2-3 | . | TRBV15 | TGTGCCACCAGCGTAGTTAGCACAGATACGCAGTATTTT | CATSVVSTDTQYF
. | TRBJ1-1 | . | TRBV5-1 | TGCGCCAGCAGCTTGAACAGGAAGGGGGCTGAAGCTTTCTTT | CASSLNRKGAEAFF
TRBD1 | TRBJ2-1 | . | TRBV13 | TGTGCCAGCAGCCACCGGGACAGCTACAATGAGCAGTTCTTC | CASSHRDSYNEQFF
TRBD2 | TRBJ2-7 | . | TRBV7-2 | TGTGCCAGCAGCCCTGGCGGCGGGGGGCTATCCTACGAGCAGTACTTC | CASSPGGGGLSYEQYF
. | TRBJ1-1 | . | TRBV6-6 | TGTGCCAGCATCGTCGACCCCCGGGGGACTGAAGCTTTCTTT | CASIVDPRGTEAFF
. | TRBJ1-1 | . | TRBV29-1 | TGCAGCGCCACGGGACACAGGAACACTGAAGCTTTCTTT | CSATGHRNTEAFF
. | TRBJ2-5 | . | TRBV28 | TGTGCCAGCAGACTCGACACACAAGAGACCCAGTACTTC | CASRLDTQETQYF
. | TRBJ2-5 | . | TRBV11-2 | TGTGCCAGCAGCTTAGTAGGAGGAGAGACCCAGTACTTC | CASSLVGGETQYF
. | TRBJ1-6 | . | TRBV5-6 | TGTGCCAGCAGATCGGACAGCCGAGGAAATTCACCCCTCCACTTT | CASRSDSRGNSPLHF
TRBD2 | TRBJ2-7 | . | TRBV15 | TGTGCCACCAGCAAGGGAGAATTGGGCGGGGGGTTTTACGAGCAGTACTTC | CATSKGELGGGFYEQYF
TRBD1 | TRBJ2-7 | . | TRBV15 | TGTGCCACCAGCGGTCGGGACAGGGGGCACTACGAGCAGTACTTC | CATSGRDRGHYEQYF
TRBD2 | TRBJ2-1 | . | TRBV9 | TGTGCCAGCAGCGACGGACTAGCGGGGGGCTACAATGAGCAGTTCTTC | CASSDGLAGGYNEQFF
. | TRBJ2-6 | . | TRBV2 | TGTGCCAGCAGCGAGGAGAGCGGACGTGGGGCCAACGTCCTGACTTTC | CASSEESGRGANVLTF
. | TRBJ1-3 | . | TRBV19 | TGTGCCAGTAGTAGGACAGTTGACTACTCTGGAAACACCATATATTTT | CASSRTVDYSGNTIYF
. | TRBJ2-7 | . | TRBV7-6 | TGTGCCAGCAGCTTAGTTTCCGGGGGTTCTTCCTACGAGCAGTACTTC | CASSLVSGGSSYEQYF
TRBD1 | TRBJ2-7 | . | TRBV27 | TGTGCCAGTAAGCTGCTTTGGGACAGCTCCTACGAGCAGTACTTC | CASKLLWDSSYEQYF
. | TRBJ1-6 | . | TRBV4-1 | TGCGCCAGCAGCCAAGTGGGAGGGCACTCACCCCTCCACTTT | CASSQVGGHSPLHF
TRBD1 | TRBJ1-2 | medium-sized | TRBV18 | TGTGCCAGCTCACCGGGACAGGGCCTCTATGGCTACACCTTC | CASSPGQGLYGYTF
TRBD1 | TRBJ1-1 | . | TRBV29-1 | TGCAGCGTTGGCAGGGGGGACACTGAAGCTTTCTTT | CSVGRGDTEAFF
TRBD2 | TRBJ2-2 | . | TRBV4-1 | TGCGCCAGCAGCCAAGTACTAGCGGGGGATGGCGGGGAGCTGTTTTTT | CASSQVLAGDGGELFF
. | TRBJ2-3 | . | TRBV5-1 | TGCGCCAGCAGTCCTGACGGACACAACACAGATACGCAGTATTTT | CASSPDGHNTDTQYF
TRBD1 | TRBJ2-3 | . | TRBV28 | TGTGCCAGCAGTTTTTGGGGACAGGGGGCAGATACGCAGTATTTT | CASSFWGQGADTQYF